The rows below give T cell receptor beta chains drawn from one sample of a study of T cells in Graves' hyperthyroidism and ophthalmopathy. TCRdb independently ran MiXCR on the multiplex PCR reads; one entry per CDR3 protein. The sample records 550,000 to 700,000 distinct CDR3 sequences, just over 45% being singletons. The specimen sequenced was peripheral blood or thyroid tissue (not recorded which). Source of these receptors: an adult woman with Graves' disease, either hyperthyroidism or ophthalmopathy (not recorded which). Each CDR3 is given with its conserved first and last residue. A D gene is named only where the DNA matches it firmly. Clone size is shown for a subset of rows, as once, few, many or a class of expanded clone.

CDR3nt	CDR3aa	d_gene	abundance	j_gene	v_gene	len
TGTGCCAGCAGTGAAGGGGAGACTCTAGCGGGAGGTGCGAACACCGGGGAGCTGTTTTTT	CASSEGETLAGGANTGELFF	TRBD2	few	TRBJ2-2	TRBV2	20
TGTGCCCGACAGGGGGTTGTCTATGGCTACACCTTC	CARQGVVYGYTF	TRBD1	.	TRBJ1-2	TRBV2	12
TGTGCCAGCAGCTTATTGGTCCTAGAGGGCCGGGGCTACACCTTC	CASSLLVLEGRGYTF	.	once	TRBJ1-2	TRBV7-2	15
TGTGCCAGCAGTTGGCCGGGGGACTATGGCTACACCTTC	CASSWPGDYGYTF	.	.	TRBJ1-2	TRBV12-3/TRBV12-4	13
TGTGCCAGCAGCTTAAGGTGGTGGGGGCTCTCGTCTGGAAACACCATATATTTT	CASSLRWWGLSSGNTIYF	.	few	TRBJ1-3	TRBV7-9	18
TGTGCCCGACCCGGTCGGCAGTTGAACACTGAAGCTTTCTTT	CARPGRQLNTEAFF	.	.	TRBJ1-1	TRBV24-1	14
TGTGCCAGTAGCCCGACAGGGAATGATTCACCCCTCCACTTT	CASSPTGNDSPLHF	TRBD1	many	TRBJ1-6	TRBV19	14
TGTGCCATCAGTGAGCCGGGACAGGGGTTCTATGGCTACACCTTC	CAISEPGQGFYGYTF	TRBD1	.	TRBJ1-2	TRBV10-3	15
TGTGCCAGCAGTTTAATTATGACTAGCAATCAGCCCCAGCATTTT	CASSLIMTSNQPQHF	.	.	TRBJ1-5	TRBV28	15
TGTGCCAGCAGTTACGTTGCGGTTGGGGCCGGGGAGCTGTTTTTT	CASSYVAVGAGELFF	.	.	TRBJ2-2	TRBV10-3	15
TGTGCCAGCAGTCTACAGAAGAACACTGAAGCTTTCTTT	CASSLQKNTEAFF	.	many	TRBJ1-1	TRBV12-3/TRBV12-4	13
TGTGCCAGCAGCCAAGGGGGGGTTTATGGCTACACCTTC	CASSQGGVYGYTF	.	few	TRBJ1-2	TRBV13	13
TGCAGTGCCCCCGAGGCAGGGTCCGAGACCCAGTACTTC	CSAPEAGSETQYF	.	.	TRBJ2-5	TRBV20-1	13
TGTGCCATCACGACCGGGGAGCTGTTTTTT	CAITTGELFF	.	once	TRBJ2-2	TRBV10-3	10
TGTGCCAGCAGTGAGTCCCTAGTAGACAGGGGCAATCAGCCCCAGCATTTT	CASSESLVDRGNQPQHF	TRBD1	.	TRBJ1-5	TRBV10-3	17
TGTGCCAGCAGCGCCCGGGACCTGAACACTGAAGCTTCCTTT	CASSARDLNTEASF	.	.	TRBJ1-1	TRBV6-5	14
TGTGCCAGCAGCTACGACAGGGGATCCTATAATTCACCCCTCCACTTT	CASSYDRGSYNSPLHF	TRBD1	once	TRBJ1-6	TRBV3-1	16
TGTGCCAGCAGCTTAAGACGCGGCAATGGCTACACCTTC	CASSLRRGNGYTF	.	.	TRBJ1-2	TRBV7-2	13
TGTGCCAGCAGATCCGACAGTGACTATGGCTACACCTTC	CASRSDSDYGYTF	.	many	TRBJ1-2	TRBV4-2	13
TGTGCCAGCAGGACGGGCAGAGGAGTCGCTGAAGCTTTCTTT	CASRTGRGVAEAFF	.	many	TRBJ1-1	TRBV12-3/TRBV12-4	14
TGCAGCGTTGAAGGGGGGGTGGCAGGCTACGAGCATTTT	CSVEGGVAGYEHF	.	.	TRBJ1-5	TRBV29-1	13
TGTGCCAGCACCCGAGCGGGAGGCGTCACCGGGGAGCTGTTTTTT	CASTRAGGVTGELFF	TRBD2	.	TRBJ2-2	TRBV28	15
TGCGCCAGCAGCCCCGGTGTGGGGAGCGACTCACCCCTCCACTTT	CASSPGVGSDSPLHF	.	many	TRBJ1-6	TRBV5-1	15
TGTGCCAGCAGCAATAGCGGGGGTACCTACGAGCAGTACTTC	CASSNSGGTYEQYF	TRBD2	many	TRBJ2-7	TRBV7-2	14
TGTGCCAGCAGCACCTATGAAGCTTTCTTT	CASSTYEAFF	.	many	TRBJ1-1	TRBV7-9	10
TGTGCCGGAAGACAGGGGGTTGTCTATGGCTACACCTTC	CAGRQGVVYGYTF	TRBD1	few	TRBJ1-2	TRBV6-1	13
TGTGCCAGCAGCTGGACTAGCGGGAGAGACCAAGAGACCCAGAACTTC	CASSWTSGRDQETQNF	TRBD2	few	TRBJ2-5	TRBV7-9	16
TGCAGCGTTGAAGTACAGGTTTCTAACTATGGCTACACCTTC	CSVEVQVSNYGYTF	.	.	TRBJ1-2	TRBV29-1	14
TGCAGCGGTGGAAGGGACAGCCCAACCCAGTACTTC	CSGGRDSPTQYF	TRBD1	few	TRBJ2-5	TRBV29-1	12
TGTGCCAGTATCCCCAGACAGGGGGAACGGGCCACTGAAGCTTTCTTT	CASIPRQGERATEAFF	TRBD1	.	TRBJ1-1	TRBV19	16
TGTGCCAGCAGTCTGACAGGCCTCTATAATCAGCCCCAGCATTTT	CASSLTGLYNQPQHF	.	few	TRBJ1-5	TRBV28	15
TGTGCCAGCAGCGTACGCGGGGTATACCAAGAGACCCAGTACTTC	CASSVRGVYQETQYF	.	many	TRBJ2-5	TRBV9	15
TGTGCCAGCAGCCAAGGATCTCAGGGGGCCTTTGAAAAACTGTTTTTT	CASSQGSQGAFEKLFF	TRBD1	few	TRBJ1-4	TRBV4-2	16
TGCAGCGTTGAAGATTGGAAAAGAACCAGCTACGAGCAGTACTTC	CSVEDWKRTSYEQYF	.	once	TRBJ2-7	TRBV29-1	15
TGTGCCAGCAGTTTAAATGGAGAGTCCGCGCAGTTCTTC	CASSLNGESAQFF	.	once	TRBJ2-1	TRBV7-9	13
TGTGCCAGCATTCTCTCACTGGGGGCCAGCGAGCAGTACTTC	CASILSLGASEQYF	.	.	TRBJ2-7	TRBV28	14
TGTGCCAGCAGCGTAGGTACAGGGGGCAGTCAGCCCCAGCATTTT	CASSVGTGGSQPQHF	TRBD1	many	TRBJ1-5	TRBV9	15
TGTGCCAGCAGTGCGCTAGCGATTGATGAGCAGTTCTTC	CASSALAIDEQFF	.	.	TRBJ2-1	TRBV2	13
TGCGCCAGCAGCCCCGACACCTCAGGGGAAGGCTACACCTTC	CASSPDTSGEGYTF	.	.	TRBJ1-2	TRBV5-1	14
TGTGCCAGCAGCGTAGTTACACACAGGGGCGCCTCCTACGAGCAGTACTTC	CASSVVTHRGASYEQYF	TRBD1	many	TRBJ2-7	TRBV9	17
TGTGCCAGCAGAATCGGGGCGTTGAACACTGAAGCTTTCTTT	CASRIGALNTEAFF	.	many	TRBJ1-1	TRBV28	14
TGTGCCAGCAGCCTTTGGGCAGGGACCTTCCCCTACGAGCAGTACTTC	CASSLWAGTFPYEQYF	.	.	TRBJ2-7	TRBV14	16
TGCAGTGCTAGGGTCCTGGGGGAGAGGGACTACGAGCAGTACTTC	CSARVLGERDYEQYF	.	.	TRBJ2-7	TRBV20-1	15
TGTGCCAGCAGCAACGCCTTCCCTCAAGAGACCCAGTACTTC	CASSNAFPQETQYF	.	many	TRBJ2-5	TRBV3-1	14
TGTGCCAGCAGTTGGCCGGGACACCCTGAGAAAGCTTTCTTT	CASSWPGHPEKAFF	.	.	TRBJ1-1	TRBV12-3/TRBV12-4	14
TGCAGCGTGATAACAGCTATCTCTGGAAACACCATATATTTT	CSVITAISGNTIYF	.	once	TRBJ1-3	TRBV29-1	14
TGTGCCAGCAGCGTAGCGGGACAGGGGGTGAATGGCTACACCTTC	CASSVAGQGVNGYTF	TRBD1	.	TRBJ1-2	TRBV11-2	15
TGCAGTGCCCTACCGGACAGGGCTTATGGCTACACCTTC	CSALPDRAYGYTF	TRBD1	many	TRBJ1-2	TRBV20-1	13
TGTGCCAGCAGCTCCGGACAGAAACTCTTTACCACCTTC	CASSSGQKLFTTF	.	once	TRBJ1-2	TRBV7-9	13
TGTGCCAGCAGACGAACGGAGAACCACTATAATTCACCCCTCCACTTT	CASRRTENHYNSPLHF	.	.	TRBJ1-6	TRBV12-3/TRBV12-4	16
TGCGCCAGCAGCGCGGACGAAGGTTCACCCCTCCACTTT	CASSADEGSPLHF	.	.	TRBJ1-6	TRBV5-1	13
TGTGCCAGCAGACCTATTCCCCGCACTGAAGCTTTCTTT	CASRPIPRTEAFF	.	.	TRBJ1-1	TRBV7-8	13
TGTGCCAGCAGCCAAGAACCGTCAGGGGGAACCTATGGCTACACCTTC	CASSQEPSGGTYGYTF	TRBD1	once	TRBJ1-2	TRBV11-2	16
TGCAGTGCTAGAGATCACGGACGGGAGGCCCTCCACTTT	CSARDHGREALHF	.	few	TRBJ1-6	TRBV20-1	13
TGTGCCAGCAGCGGGACCCTTAACTATGGCTACACCTTC	CASSGTLNYGYTF	.	.	TRBJ1-2	TRBV11-1	13